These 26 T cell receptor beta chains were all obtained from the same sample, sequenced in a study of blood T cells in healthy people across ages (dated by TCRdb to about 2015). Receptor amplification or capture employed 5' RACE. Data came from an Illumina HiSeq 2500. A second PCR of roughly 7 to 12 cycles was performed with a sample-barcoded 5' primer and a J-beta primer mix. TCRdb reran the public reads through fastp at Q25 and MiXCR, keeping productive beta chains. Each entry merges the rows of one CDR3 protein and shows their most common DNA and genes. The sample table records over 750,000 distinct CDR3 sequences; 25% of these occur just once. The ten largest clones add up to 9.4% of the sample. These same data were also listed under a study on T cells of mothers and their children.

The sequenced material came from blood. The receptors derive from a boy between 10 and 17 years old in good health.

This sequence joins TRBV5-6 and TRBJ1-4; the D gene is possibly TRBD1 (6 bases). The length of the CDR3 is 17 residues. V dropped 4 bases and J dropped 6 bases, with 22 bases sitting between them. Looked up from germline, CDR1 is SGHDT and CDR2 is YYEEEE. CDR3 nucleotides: TGTGCCAGCAGCCAATTGGCGGGGGCCGCGTTAGATGAAAAACTGTTTTTT. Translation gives CASSQLAGAALDEKLFF.

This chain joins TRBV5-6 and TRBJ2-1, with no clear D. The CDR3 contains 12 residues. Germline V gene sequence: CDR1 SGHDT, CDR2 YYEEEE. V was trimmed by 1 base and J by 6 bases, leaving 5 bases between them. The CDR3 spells CASSLLRNEQFF. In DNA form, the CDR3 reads TGTGCCAGCAGCTTGCTGCGCAATGAGCAGTTCTTC.

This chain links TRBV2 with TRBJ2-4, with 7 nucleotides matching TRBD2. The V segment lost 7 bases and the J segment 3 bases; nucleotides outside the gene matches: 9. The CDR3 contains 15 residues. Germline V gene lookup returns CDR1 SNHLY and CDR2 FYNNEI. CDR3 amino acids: CASIPGVAGKNIQYF. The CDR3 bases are TGTGCCAGCATCCCTGGGGTAGCGGGCAAAAACATTCAGTACTTC.

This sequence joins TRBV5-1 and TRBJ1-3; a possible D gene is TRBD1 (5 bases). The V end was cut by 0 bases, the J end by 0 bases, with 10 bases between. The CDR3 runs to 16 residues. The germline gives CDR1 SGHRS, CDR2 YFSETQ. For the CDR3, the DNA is TGCGCCAGCAGCTTGGGGTCAGGGTTCTCTGGAAACACCATATATTTT. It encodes CASSLGSGFSGNTIYF.

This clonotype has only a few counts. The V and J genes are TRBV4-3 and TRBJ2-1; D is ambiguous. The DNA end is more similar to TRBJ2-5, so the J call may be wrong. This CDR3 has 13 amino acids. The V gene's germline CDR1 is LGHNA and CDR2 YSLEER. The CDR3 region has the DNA TGCGCCAGCAGCCAAGATGGGGAAGAGACCCAGTACTTC. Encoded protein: CASSQDGEETQYF.

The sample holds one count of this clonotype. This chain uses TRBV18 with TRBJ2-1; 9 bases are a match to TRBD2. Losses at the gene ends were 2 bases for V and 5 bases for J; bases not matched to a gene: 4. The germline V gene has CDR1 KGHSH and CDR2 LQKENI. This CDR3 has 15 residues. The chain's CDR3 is CASSPGTSPDNEQFF. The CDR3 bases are TGTGCCAGCTCACCAGGGACTAGCCCCGACAATGAGCAGTTCTTC.

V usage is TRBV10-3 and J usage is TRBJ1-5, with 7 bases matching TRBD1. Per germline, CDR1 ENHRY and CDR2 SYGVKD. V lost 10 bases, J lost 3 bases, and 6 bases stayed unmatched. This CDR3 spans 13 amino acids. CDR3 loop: CATRGLDNQPQHF. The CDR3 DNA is TGTGCCACGAGGGGGCTTGACAATCAGCCCCAGCATTTT.

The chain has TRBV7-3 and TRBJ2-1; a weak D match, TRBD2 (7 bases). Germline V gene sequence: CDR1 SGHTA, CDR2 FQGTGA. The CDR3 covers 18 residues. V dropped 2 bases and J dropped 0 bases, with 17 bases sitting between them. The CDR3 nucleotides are TGTGCCAGCAGCTTATTGGGGGCTAGCGGACACTCCTACAATGAGCAGTTCTTC. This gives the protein CASSLLGASGHSYNEQFF. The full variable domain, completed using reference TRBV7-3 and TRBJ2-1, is GAGVSQTPSNKVTEKGKYVELRCDPISGHTALYWYRQSLGQGPEFLIYFQGTGAADDSGLPNDRFFAVRPEGSVSTLKIQRTERGDSAVYLCASSLLGASGHSYNEQFFGPGTRLTVL.

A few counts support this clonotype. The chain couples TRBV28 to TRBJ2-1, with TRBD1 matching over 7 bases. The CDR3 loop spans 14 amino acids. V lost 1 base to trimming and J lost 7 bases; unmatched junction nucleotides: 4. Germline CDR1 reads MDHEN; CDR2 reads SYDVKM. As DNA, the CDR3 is TGTGCCAGCAGTTTATTGGGCAGGGGGAATGAGCAGTTCTTC. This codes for CASSLLGRGNEQFF.

This CDR3 reads CASSPGSGQQETQYF. DNA of the CDR3: TGCGCCAGCAGCCCAGGGTCTGGCCAGCAAGAGACCCAGTACTTC. The V and J genes are TRBV5-1 and TRBJ2-5; D is perhaps TRBD1 (5 bases). This CDR3 contains 15 residues. Germline V gene lookup returns CDR1 SGHRS and CDR2 YFSETQ. The V gene lost 4 bases and the J gene lost 2 bases, with 15 bases spanning the gap.

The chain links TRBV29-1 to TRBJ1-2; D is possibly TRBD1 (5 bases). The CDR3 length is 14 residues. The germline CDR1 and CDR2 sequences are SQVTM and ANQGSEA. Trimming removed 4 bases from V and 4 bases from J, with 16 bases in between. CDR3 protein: CSVAKPGVIYGYTF. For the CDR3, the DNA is TGCAGCGTTGCCAAACCGGGGGTGATCTATGGCTACACCTTC. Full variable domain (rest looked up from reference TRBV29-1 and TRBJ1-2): SAVISQKPSRDICQRGTSLTIQCQVDSQVTMMFWYRQQPGQSLTLIATANQGSEATYESGFVIDKFPISRPNLTFSTLTVSNMSPEDSSIYLCSVAKPGVIYGYTFGSGTRLTVV.

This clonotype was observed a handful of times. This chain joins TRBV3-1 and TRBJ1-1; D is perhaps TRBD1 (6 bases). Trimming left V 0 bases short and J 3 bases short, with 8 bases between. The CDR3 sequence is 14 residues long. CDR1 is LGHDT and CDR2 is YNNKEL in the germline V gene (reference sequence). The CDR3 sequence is CASSQDSGDTEAFF. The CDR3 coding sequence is TGTGCCAGCAGCCAAGATTCAGGGGACACTGAAGCTTTCTTT.

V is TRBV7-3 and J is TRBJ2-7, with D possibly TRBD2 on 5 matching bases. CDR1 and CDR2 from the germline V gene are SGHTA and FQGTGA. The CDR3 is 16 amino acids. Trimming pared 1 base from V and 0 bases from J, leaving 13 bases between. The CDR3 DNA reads TGTGCCAGCAGCTTAAAGGGCGGGTTTAGCTCCTACGAGCAGTACTTC. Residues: CASSLKGGFSSYEQYF.

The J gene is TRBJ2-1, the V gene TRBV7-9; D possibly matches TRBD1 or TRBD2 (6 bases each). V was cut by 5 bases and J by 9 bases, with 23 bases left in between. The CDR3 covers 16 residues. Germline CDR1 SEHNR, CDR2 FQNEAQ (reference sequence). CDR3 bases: TGTGCCAGCAGCCCCCGGGGGCAGGGGATTGCGGGTGAGCAGTTCTTC. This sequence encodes CASSPRGQGIAGEQFF.

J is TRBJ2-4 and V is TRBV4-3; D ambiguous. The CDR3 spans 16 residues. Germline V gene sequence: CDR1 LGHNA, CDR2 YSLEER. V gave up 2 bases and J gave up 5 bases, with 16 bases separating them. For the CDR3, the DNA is TGCGCCAGCAGCCAACAGGTTTACGATCGGGAAAACATTCAGTACTTC. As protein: CASSQQVYDRENIQYF.

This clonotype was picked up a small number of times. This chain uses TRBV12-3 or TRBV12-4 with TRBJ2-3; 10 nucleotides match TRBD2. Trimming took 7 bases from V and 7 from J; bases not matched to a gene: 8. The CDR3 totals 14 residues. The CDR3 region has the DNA TGTGCCAGCACCAAGCGGGAGGGCGTGTATACGCAGTATTTT. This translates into CASTKREGVYTQYF.

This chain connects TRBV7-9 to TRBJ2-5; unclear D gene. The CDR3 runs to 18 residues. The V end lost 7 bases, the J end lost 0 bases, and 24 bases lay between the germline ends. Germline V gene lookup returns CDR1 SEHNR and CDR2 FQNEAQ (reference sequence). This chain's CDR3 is CASTPIVWTEQYQETQYF. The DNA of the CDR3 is TGTGCCAGCACCCCCATAGTGTGGACCGAACAGTACCAAGAGACCCAGTACTTC.

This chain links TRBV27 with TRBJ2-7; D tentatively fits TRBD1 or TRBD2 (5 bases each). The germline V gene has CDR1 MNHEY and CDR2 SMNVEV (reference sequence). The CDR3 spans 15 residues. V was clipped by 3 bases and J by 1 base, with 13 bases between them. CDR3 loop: CASSFGTGFSYEQYF. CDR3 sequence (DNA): TGTGCCAGCAGTTTCGGGACGGGATTTTCCTACGAGCAGTACTTC.

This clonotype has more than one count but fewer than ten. The CDR3 protein is CASSPIPSGRGNEQFF. The DNA for the CDR3 is TGCGCCAGCAGCCCCATCCCTAGCGGGAGGGGTAATGAGCAGTTCTTC. The V gene is TRBV5-1, the J gene TRBJ2-5, with 12 bases matching TRBD2. Near its end, the DNA agrees better with TRBJ2-1, so the J call may be wrong. CDR1 is SGHRS, CDR2 YFSETQ, per germline. The CDR3 loop spans 16 amino acids.

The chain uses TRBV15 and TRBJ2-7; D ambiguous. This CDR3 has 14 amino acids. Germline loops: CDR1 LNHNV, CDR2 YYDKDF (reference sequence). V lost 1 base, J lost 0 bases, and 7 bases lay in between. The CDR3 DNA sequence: TGTGCCACCAGCAGAGGATCGATCTCCTACGAGCAGTACTTC. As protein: CATSRGSISYEQYF.

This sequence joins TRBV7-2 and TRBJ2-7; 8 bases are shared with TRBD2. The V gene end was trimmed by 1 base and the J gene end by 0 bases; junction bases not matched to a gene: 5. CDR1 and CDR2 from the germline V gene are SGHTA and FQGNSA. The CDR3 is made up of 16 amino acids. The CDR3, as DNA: TGTGCCAGCAGCTTAGTCGGGGGGGCCAACTCCTACGAGCAGTACTTC. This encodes CASSLVGGANSYEQYF.

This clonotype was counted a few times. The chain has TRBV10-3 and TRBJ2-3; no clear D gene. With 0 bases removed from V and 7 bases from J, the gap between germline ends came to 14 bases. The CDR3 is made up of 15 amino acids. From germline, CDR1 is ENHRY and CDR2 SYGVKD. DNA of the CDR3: TGTGCCATCAGTGAGTCGAATGATCAATATCATACGCAGTATTTT. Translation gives CAISESNDQYHTQYF.

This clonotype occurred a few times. CDR3 DNA: TGTGCCAGCAGTTTCGCCCCGCTTAATGAAAAACTGTTTTTT. The encoded protein is CASSFAPLNEKLFF. The chain uses TRBV12-3 or TRBV12-4 and TRBJ1-4; D remains ambiguous. This CDR3 spans 14 amino acids. V lost 3 bases and J lost 4, with 9 bases in between.

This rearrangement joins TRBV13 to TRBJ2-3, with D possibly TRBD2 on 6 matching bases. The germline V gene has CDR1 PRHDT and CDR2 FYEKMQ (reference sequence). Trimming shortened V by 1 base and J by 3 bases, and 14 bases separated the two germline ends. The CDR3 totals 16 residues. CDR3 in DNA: TGTGCCAGCAGCTTAGCGCGTCCGCTAGCGACAGATACGCAGTATTTT. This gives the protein CASSLARPLATDTQYF.

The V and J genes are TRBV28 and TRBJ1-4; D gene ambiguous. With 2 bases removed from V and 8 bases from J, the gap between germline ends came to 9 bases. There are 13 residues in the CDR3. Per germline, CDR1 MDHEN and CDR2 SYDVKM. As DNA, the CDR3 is TGTGCCAGCAGTTTAGGATTTGCGGAAAAACTGTTTTTT. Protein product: CASSLGFAEKLFF.

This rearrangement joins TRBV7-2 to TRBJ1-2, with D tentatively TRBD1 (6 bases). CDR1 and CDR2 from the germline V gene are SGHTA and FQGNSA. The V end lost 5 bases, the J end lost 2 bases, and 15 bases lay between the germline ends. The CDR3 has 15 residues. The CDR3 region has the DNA TGTGCCAGCAGCCTTTCTCGACAGGCAAACTATGGCTACACCTTC. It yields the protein CASSLSRQANYGYTF.